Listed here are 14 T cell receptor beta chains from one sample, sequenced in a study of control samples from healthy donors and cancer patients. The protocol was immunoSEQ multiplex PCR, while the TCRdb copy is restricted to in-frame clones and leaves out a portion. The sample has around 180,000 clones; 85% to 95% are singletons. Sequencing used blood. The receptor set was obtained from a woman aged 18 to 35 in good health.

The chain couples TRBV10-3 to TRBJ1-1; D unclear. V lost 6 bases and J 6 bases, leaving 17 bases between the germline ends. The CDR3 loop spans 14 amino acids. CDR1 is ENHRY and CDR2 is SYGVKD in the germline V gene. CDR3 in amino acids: CAIRNREPNAEAFF. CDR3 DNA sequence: TGTGCCATCAGAAACCGGGAGCCTAATGCTGAAGCTTTCTTT.

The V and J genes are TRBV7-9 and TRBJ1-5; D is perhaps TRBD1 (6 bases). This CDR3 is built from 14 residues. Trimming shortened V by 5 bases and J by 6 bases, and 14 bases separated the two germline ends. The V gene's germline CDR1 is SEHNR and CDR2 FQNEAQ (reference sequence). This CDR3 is CASSPDREGQPQHF. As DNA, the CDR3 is TGTGCCAGCAGCCCGGACAGAGAGGGTCAGCCCCAGCATTTT.

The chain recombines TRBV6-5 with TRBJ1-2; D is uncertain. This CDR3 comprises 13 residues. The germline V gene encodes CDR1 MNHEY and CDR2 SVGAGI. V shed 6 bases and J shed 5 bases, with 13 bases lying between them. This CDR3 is CASSFGPLYGYTF. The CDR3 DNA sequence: TGTGCCAGCAGCTTCGGTCCCTTGTATGGCTACACCTTC.

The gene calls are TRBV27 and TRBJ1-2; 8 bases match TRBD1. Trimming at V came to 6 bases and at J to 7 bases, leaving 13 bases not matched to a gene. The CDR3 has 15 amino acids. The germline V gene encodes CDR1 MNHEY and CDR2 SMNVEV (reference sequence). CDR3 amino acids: CASSKLQGVYGGYTF. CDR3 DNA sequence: TGTGCCAGCAGCAAACTACAGGGGGTCTACGGTGGCTACACCTTC.

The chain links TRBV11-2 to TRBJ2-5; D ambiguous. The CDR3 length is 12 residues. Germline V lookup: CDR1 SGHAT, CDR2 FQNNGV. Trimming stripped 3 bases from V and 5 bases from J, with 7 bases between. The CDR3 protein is CASSFFQETQYF. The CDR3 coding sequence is TGTGCCAGCAGCTTTTTCCAGGAGACCCAGTACTTC.

The CDR3 coding sequence is TGTGCCAGCAGTAGGCATCTCATTGGGCAAGAGACCCAGTACTTC. It yields the protein CASSRHLIGQETQYF. This rearrangement joins TRBV6-2 or TRBV6-3 to TRBJ2-5; D not resolved. Germline V CDR1 and CDR2: MNHEY, SVGEGT. The CDR3 length is 15 residues. Trimming removed 5 bases from V and 2 bases from J, with 15 bases in between.

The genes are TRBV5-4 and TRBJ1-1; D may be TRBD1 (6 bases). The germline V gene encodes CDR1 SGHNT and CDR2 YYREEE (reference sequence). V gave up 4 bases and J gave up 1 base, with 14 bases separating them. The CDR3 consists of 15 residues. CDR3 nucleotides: TGTGCCAGCAGCCAGGGGATAGGAGCGAACACTGAAGCTTTCTTT. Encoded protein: CASSQGIGANTEAFF.

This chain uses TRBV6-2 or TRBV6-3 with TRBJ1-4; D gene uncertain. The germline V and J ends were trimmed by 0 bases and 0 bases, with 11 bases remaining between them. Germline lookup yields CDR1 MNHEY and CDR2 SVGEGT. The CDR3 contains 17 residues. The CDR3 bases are TGTGCCAGCAGTTACTCGAGGCAGCACGCAACTAATGAAAAACTGTTTTTT. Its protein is CASSYSRQHATNEKLFF.

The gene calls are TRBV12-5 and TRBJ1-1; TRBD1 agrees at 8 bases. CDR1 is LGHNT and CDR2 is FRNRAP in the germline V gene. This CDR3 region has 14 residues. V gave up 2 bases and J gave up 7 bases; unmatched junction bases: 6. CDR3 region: CASGLLPGQDEAFF. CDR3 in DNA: TGTGCTAGTGGTTTGCTCCCGGGACAGGATGAAGCTTTCTTT.

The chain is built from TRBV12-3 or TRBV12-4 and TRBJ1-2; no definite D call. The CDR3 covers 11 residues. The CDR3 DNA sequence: TGTGCGCTTTGTAGGGACTATGGCTACACCTTC. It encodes CALCRDYGYTF.

The CDR3 spells CATSPGGKTEAFF. The CDR3 DNA follows: TGTGCCACCAGTCCAGGGGGGAAGACTGAAGCTTTCTTT. The rearrangement joins TRBV24-1 to TRBJ1-1, with 7 bases lining up with TRBD1. Trimming took 6 bases from V and 5 from J; bases not matched to a gene: 5. The CDR3 loop spans 13 amino acids. Germline V gives CDR1 KGHDR, CDR2 SFDVKD.

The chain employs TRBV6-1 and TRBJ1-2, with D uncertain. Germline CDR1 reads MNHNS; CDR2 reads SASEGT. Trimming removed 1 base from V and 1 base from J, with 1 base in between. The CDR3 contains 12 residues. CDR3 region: CASSEGNYGYTF. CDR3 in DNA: TGTGCCAGCAGTGAAGGTAACTATGGCTACACCTTC.

The CDR3 DNA sequence: TGTGCCAGCAGTTACTCGAAAGTAAATTCACCCCTCCACTTT. The encoded protein is CASSYSKVNSPLHF. The chain links TRBV6-6 to TRBJ1-6; D ambiguous. The germline CDR1 and CDR2 sequences are MNHNY and SVGAGI (reference sequence). Trimming removed 0 bases at V and 7 bases at J, with 7 bases between. CDR3 length equals 14 residues.

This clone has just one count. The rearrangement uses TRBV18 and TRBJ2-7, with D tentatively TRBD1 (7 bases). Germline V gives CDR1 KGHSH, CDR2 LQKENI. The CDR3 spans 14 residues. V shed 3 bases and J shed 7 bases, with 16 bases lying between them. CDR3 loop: CASSPQRAGGEQYF. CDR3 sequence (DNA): TGTGCCAGCTCACCCCAGCGAGCAGGGGGGGAGCAGTACTTC.